This T cell receptor (beta chain) is from a study of quantifying T cell responses using KT2 cells. About the research overall: RNA was reverse transcribed with TCR alpha and beta constant-region primers. The second PCR ran as a qPCR until a predetermined fluorescence threshold was reached.

Each cDNA got a UMI-containing oligo ligated at its 3' end. The first PCR ran 3 to 5 cycles with an equimolar RC1.1 and RC1.2 beta primer mix. TCRdb itself ran the UMI-ligation and nested PCR reads through MiXCR, one entry per CDR3 protein. The top ten hold roughly 9.5% of the sample, which has around 56,000 distinct CDR3 sequences, 9% to 15% seen once. This clonotype was seen a few times. As yet, its antigen is unknown. KT2, a clone with a known TCR, was spiked into unfractionated PBMC. Germline CDR1 LGHNA, CDR2 YNFKEQ. CDR3 length equals 15 residues. J gave up 0 bases and V 4 bases, and 3 bases lay outside the gene matches. Study-wide results and caveats: Input KT2 cell number predicted KT2 alpha and beta sequence counts linearly over several orders of magnitude.

The TCR sequence derives from a human donor. V and J are TRBV4-2 and TRBJ1-3, with TRBD1 matching over 7 bases. Sample: PBMCs spiked with cells of the T cell clone KT2. Written as DNA, the CDR3 is TGTGCCAGCAGCCCGACAGGGAACTCTGGAAACACCATATATTTT. Amino acid sequence: CASSPTGNSGNTIYF.